These 12 T cell receptor beta chains came from one sample sequenced in a study of PD-L1 blockade in urothelial cancer. Some clones are missing from TCRdb's copy, which holds only in-frame ones; the method was immunoSEQ multiplex PCR. The sample contains about 51,000 clones, about 86% of which appear only once. Sequencing used PBMCs, obtained around atezolizumab (anti-PD-L1) treatment. The receptors were sampled from a man between 60 and 70 years old with urothelial cancer.

The chain carries TRBV20-1 and TRBJ1-1; D unresolved. The CDR3 extends over 10 amino acids. V lost 1 base and J 8 bases, leaving 5 bases between the germline ends. Germline loops: CDR1 DFQATT, CDR2 SNEGSKA (reference sequence). The CDR3 spells CSARGREAFF. CDR3 nucleotides: TGCAGTGCTAGAGGGCGGGAAGCTTTCTTT.

The chain employs TRBV29-1 and TRBJ2-7; 7 nucleotides match TRBD2. In germline, CDR1 is SQVTM, CDR2 ANQGSEA. This CDR3 is 13 amino acids long. Trimming took 4 bases from V and 2 from J; bases not matched to a gene: 5. CDR3 residues: CSVAGGRAYEQYF. The CDR3 nucleotides are TGCAGCGTTGCTGGGGGGAGGGCCTACGAGCAGTACTTC.

This clone was found once. V gene TRBV4-1 combines with J gene TRBJ2-7; D is unresolved. This CDR3 has 13 amino acids. Per germline, CDR1 MGHRA and CDR2 YSYEKL. Trimming stripped 5 bases from V and 5 bases from J, with 13 bases between. The CDR3 region is CASSTRRSDEQYF. CDR3 nucleotide sequence: TGCGCCAGCAGCACAAGGCGGTCGGACGAGCAGTACTTC.

The chain carries TRBV30 and TRBJ1-1, with 8 bases lining up with TRBD1. The CDR3 is made up of 13 amino acids. The V gene end was trimmed by 1 base and the J gene end by 10 bases; junction bases not matched to a gene: 8. Germline CDR1 is GTSNPN and CDR2 is SVGIG (reference sequence). The DNA of the CDR3 is TGTGCCTGGAGTGGGGCCCAGGGGGCTGTAGCTTTCTTT. It translates to CAWSGAQGAVAFF.

V and J are TRBV6-4 and TRBJ1-1, with D maybe TRBD1 (6 bases). The germline V gene has CDR1 MRHNA and CDR2 SNTAGT. This CDR3 spans 13 amino acids. The V end was cut by 6 bases, the J end by 2 bases, with 10 bases between. This CDR3 reads CASRPTGNTEAFF. CDR3 in DNA: TGTGCCAGCAGACCGACAGGAAACACTGAAGCTTTCTTT.

The genes are TRBV7-3 and TRBJ2-1, with TRBD2 identical over 8 bases. In germline, CDR1 is SGHTA, CDR2 FQGTGA. The CDR3 runs to 15 residues. Trimming removed 1 base from V and 2 bases from J; junction bases left unmatched: 1. The CDR3 protein is CASSLSGGTYNEQFF. As DNA, the CDR3 is TGTGCCAGCAGCTTAAGCGGGGGGACCTACAATGAGCAGTTCTTC.

V and J are TRBV19 and TRBJ1-2; TRBD1 might be the D (5 bases). This CDR3 contains 15 residues. Germline assignment: CDR1 LNHDA and CDR2 SQIVND (reference sequence). With 3 bases removed from V and 2 bases from J, the gap between germline ends came to 13 bases. CDR3 amino acids: CASSIRRGLNYGYTF. The CDR3, as DNA: TGTGCCAGTAGTATCCGGAGGGGCCTGAACTATGGCTACACCTTC.

The V call is TRBV5-1, the J call TRBJ2-3, with 7 bases matching TRBD1. Per the germline V gene, CDR1 is SGHRS and CDR2 is YFSETQ. The junction had 0 bases not matched to a gene; V was cut back by 2 bases and J by 0 bases. CDR3 length: 14 residues. CDR3 bases: TGCGCCAGCAGCTTACAGGGGAGCACAGATACGCAGTATTTT. This gives the protein CASSLQGSTDTQYF.

This chain links TRBV6-4 with TRBJ1-1, with TRBD1 matching 8 bases. The CDR3 is 17 amino acids. V was clipped by 4 bases and J by 1 base; unmatched bases: 11. CDR1 and CDR2 (germline): MRHNA, SNTAGT. The CDR3 region is CASSASAGGARNTEAFF. The CDR3 coding sequence is TGTGCCAGCAGTGCCTCGGCAGGGGGCGCGAGGAACACTGAAGCTTTCTTT.

There are a few counts of this clone. CDR3 coding DNA: TGCGCCAGCAGCCAAGAACAGGGCTACGAGCAGTACTTC. Translated: CASSQEQGYEQYF. J is TRBJ2-7 and V is TRBV4-1, with D tentatively TRBD1 (6 bases). The CDR3 loop spans 13 amino acids. Germline V gene sequence: CDR1 MGHRA, CDR2 YSYEKL. Trimming took 0 bases from V and 3 from J, leaving 6 bases between them.

The chain is built from TRBV7-3 and TRBJ2-1; TRBD2 matches 13 bases. In germline, CDR1 is SGHTA, CDR2 FQGTGA. J was trimmed by 4 bases and V by 4 bases; bases with no gene match: 4. The CDR3 extends over 16 amino acids. The CDR3 DNA is TGTGCCAGCAGCTCCGGGACTAGCGGGGAGTACAATGAGCAGTTCTTC. Protein sequence: CASSSGTSGEYNEQFF.

This chain links TRBV30 with TRBJ2-2; TRBD1 might be the D (7 bases). In germline, CDR1 is GTSNPN, CDR2 SVGIG (reference sequence). Trimming cost V 0 bases and J 6 bases, with 20 bases left between them. The CDR3 extends over 17 amino acids. This CDR3 is CAWSVRGDSYRAGELFF. DNA for the CDR3: TGTGCCTGGAGTGTAAGGGGGGACAGTTACCGCGCCGGGGAGCTGTTTTTT.